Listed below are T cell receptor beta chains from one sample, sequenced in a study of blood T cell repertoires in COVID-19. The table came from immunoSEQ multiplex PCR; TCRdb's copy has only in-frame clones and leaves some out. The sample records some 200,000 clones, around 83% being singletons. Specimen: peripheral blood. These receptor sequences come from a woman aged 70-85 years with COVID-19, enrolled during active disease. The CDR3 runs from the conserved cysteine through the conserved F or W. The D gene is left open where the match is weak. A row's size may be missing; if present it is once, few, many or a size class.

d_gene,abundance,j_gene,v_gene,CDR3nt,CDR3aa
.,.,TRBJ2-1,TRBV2,TGTGCCAGCAGTGGGAGGACAGTCGGTGAGCAGTTCTTC,CASSGRTVGEQFF
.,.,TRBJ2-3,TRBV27,TGTGCCAGCAGTTTCAGGCGCCAACAAAGTGATACGCAGTATTTT,CASSFRRQQSDTQYF
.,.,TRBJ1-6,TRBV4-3,TGCGCCAGCAGCTGGGGCCCTATTAATTCACCCCTCCACTTT,CASSWGPINSPLHF
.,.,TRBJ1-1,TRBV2,TGTGCCAGCAGCTACAGCCCCATGAACACTGAAGCTTTCTTT,CASSYSPMNTEAFF
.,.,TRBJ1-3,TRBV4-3,TGCGCCAGCAGCCAAGACCCCCGAGGTACCATATATTTT,CASSQDPRGTIYF
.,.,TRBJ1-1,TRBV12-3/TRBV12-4,TGTGCCAGCAGCGGGGTAACTGAAGCTTTCTTT,CASSGVTEAFF
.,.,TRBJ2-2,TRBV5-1,TGCGCCAGCAGCCTGTCGGTAACGGGGACCGGGGAGCTGTTTTTT,CASSLSVTGTGELFF
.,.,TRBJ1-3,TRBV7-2,TGTGCCAGCAGCTTAGGGTCGACAGGATCTGGAAACACCATATATTTT,CASSLGSTGSGNTIYF
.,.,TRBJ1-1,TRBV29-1,TGCAGCGTTTATTCTGGAGGAGGAGCTTTCTTT,CSVYSGGGAFF
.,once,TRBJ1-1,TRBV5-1,TGCCTACACCCCGACAGAGACAACACTGAAGCTTTCTTT,CLHPDRDNTEAFF
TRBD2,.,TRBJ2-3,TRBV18,TGTGCCAGCTCACCAAACCTTCTAGCGGGAGGCCCGGATACGCAGTATTTT,CASSPNLLAGGPDTQYF
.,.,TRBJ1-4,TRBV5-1,TGCGCCAGCAGCTTCGACGGGGTAACTAATGAAAAACTGTTTTTT,CASSFDGVTNEKLFF
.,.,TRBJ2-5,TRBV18,TGTGCCAGCTCAAAAGGGGCCCAAGAGACCCAGTACTTC,CASSKGAQETQYF
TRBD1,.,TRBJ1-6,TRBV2,TGTGCCACCCGAGACAGGGATAATTCACCCCTCCACTTT,CATRDRDNSPLHF
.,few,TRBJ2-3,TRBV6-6,TGTGCCAGCAGTTATATACGGGAAGATACGCAGTATTTT,CASSYIREDTQYF
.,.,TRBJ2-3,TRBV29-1,TGCAGCGTTGTGAGAGGGTCCTCGAGCACAGATACGCAGTATTTT,CSVVRGSSSTDTQYF
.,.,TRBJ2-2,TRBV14,TGTGCCAGCCGCCAAGGGACTGGGGGGTCCGGGGAGCTGTTTTTT,CASRQGTGGSGELFF
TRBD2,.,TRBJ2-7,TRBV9,TGTGCCAGCAGCGAGGGACTAGCGGGAGTCTACGAGCAGTACTTC,CASSEGLAGVYEQYF
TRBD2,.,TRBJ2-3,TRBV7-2,TGTGCCAGCAGCCGGACTAGCGGGAGTCCAGATACGCAGTATTTT,CASSRTSGSPDTQYF
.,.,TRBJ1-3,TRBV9,TGTGCCAGCAGCGTAGCTGCGGGTGGAAACACCATATATTTT,CASSVAAGGNTIYF
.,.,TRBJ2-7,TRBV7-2,TGTGCCAGCAGCTTAGAGGCGGTTACCTACGAGCAGTACTTC,CASSLEAVTYEQYF
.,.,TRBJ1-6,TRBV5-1,TGCGCCAGCAGCTTGTGGGGGGGGCAAGGTTCACCCCTCCACTTT,CASSLWGGQGSPLHF
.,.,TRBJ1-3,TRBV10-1,TGCGCCAGCACTGCGGGCGGCGGAGCTGGAAACACCATATATTTT,CASTAGGGAGNTIYF
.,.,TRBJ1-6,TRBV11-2,TGTGCCAGCAGCGCGCCAGGGGTCCCCTATAATTCACCCCTCCACTTT,CASSAPGVPYNSPLHF
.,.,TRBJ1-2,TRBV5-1,TGCGCCAGCAGCATGGACAGTGACTATGGCTACACCTTC,CASSMDSDYGYTF
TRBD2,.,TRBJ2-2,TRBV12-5,TGTGCTAGTGGTTTGCGGACTAGCGGGAGGAACACCGGGGAGCTGTTTTTT,CASGLRTSGRNTGELFF
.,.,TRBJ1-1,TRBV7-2,TGTGCAGTCGGGGCTGAAGCTTTCTTT,CAVGAEAFF
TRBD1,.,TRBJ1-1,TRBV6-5,TGTGCCAGCAGTTACTCGCGAGGGGGCACGGACACTGAAGCTTTCTTT,CASSYSRGGTDTEAFF
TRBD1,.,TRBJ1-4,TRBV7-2,TGTGCCAGCAGCTCAGGACAGGGTCGTGAAAAACTGTTTTTT,CASSSGQGREKLFF
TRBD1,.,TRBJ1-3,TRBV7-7,TGTGCCAGCAGCTTGTCAACAGGGGACACCATATATTTT,CASSLSTGDTIYF
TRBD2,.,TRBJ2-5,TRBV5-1,TGCGCCAGCAGCTTGGCTTTGGGGACTAACGGAGAGACCCAGTACTTC,CASSLALGTNGETQYF
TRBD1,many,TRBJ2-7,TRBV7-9,TGTGCCAGCAGCTCCCCTGACAGGGGGCGCGAGCAGTACTTC,CASSSPDRGREQYF
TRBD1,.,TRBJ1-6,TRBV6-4,TGTGCCAGCAGAGGGACAGGGAATAATTCACCCCTCCACTTT,CASRGTGNNSPLHF
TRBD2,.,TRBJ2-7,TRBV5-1,TGCGCCAGCAGAAGCCGTCTCGGTGTTAGCGGGGACGAGCAGTACTTC,CASRSRLGVSGDEQYF
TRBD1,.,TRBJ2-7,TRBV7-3,TGTGCCAGCAGCTTAATGGGACAGGGGCATGGCGAGCAGTACTTC,CASSLMGQGHGEQYF
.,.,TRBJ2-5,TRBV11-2,TGTGCCAGCAGCTTAGATAGTCGAGGGAAAGAGACCCAGTACTTC,CASSLDSRGKETQYF